A selection of T cell receptor beta chains follows, all from one sample in a study of regulatory T cells in long-lasting Graves disease. TCRdb reprocessed the multiplex PCR reads with MiXCR, giving one entry per CDR3 protein. Counted here are roughly 500,000 distinct CDR3 sequences, 13% occurring once; the ten biggest clones make up approximately 9.3%. The sample was also linked to a second study, of T cells in Graves' hyperthyroidism and ophthalmopathy.

The sequencing used peripheral blood mononuclear cells (PBMCs), collected at new diagnosis, from a patient treated with antithyroid drugs. The receptor set was obtained from a man in his thirties or forties with Graves disease. The conserved cysteine and the conserved F or W are not part of the CDR3 here.

J: TRBJ2-4
V: TRBV11-2
CDR3: ASSGGRGIVKNIQY

J: TRBJ1-1
V: TRBV18
CDR3: ASSLERVGEAF

J: TRBJ1-2
V: TRBV5-1
CDR3: ASRSTGVDGYT

J: TRBJ2-3
V: TRBV20-1
CDR3: SARDSSTDTQY

J: TRBJ1-1
V: TRBV20-1
CDR3: SARMGGREAF

J: TRBJ2-1
V: TRBV29-1
CDR3: SVVDSGTGDEQF

J: TRBJ2-7
V: TRBV12-3/TRBV12-4
CDR3: ASSLETGPYEQY

J: TRBJ1-4
V: TRBV4-1
CDR3: ASSQGQQGISNEKLF

J: TRBJ1-2
V: TRBV28
CDR3: ASTAPGVWDRGSYGYT

J: TRBJ2-3
V: TRBV7-2
CDR3: ASSPPGRADTQY

J: TRBJ2-7
V: TRBV7-2
CDR3: ASSFKGPGAGVLY

J: TRBJ2-6
V: TRBV12-3/TRBV12-4
CDR3: ASSPRGGFGANVLT

J: TRBJ2-3
V: TRBV7-9
CDR3: ASSNQADTQY

J: TRBJ2-3
V: TRBV5-1
CDR3: TSSTLLAGPGDTQY

J: TRBJ2-2
V: TRBV12-3/TRBV12-4
CDR3: ATTDRELGGELF

J: TRBJ1-4
V: TRBV10-3
CDR3: AISAANEKLF

J: TRBJ2-2
V: TRBV2
CDR3: VTEPGLALSRELF

J: TRBJ2-3
V: TRBV6-1
CDR3: ASRKLSTDTQY

J: TRBJ1-1
V: TRBV9
CDR3: ASRGLGEEEMNTEAF

J: TRBJ2-1
V: TRBV9
CDR3: ASSVAQAVLGSEQF

J: TRBJ2-2
V: TRBV30
CDR3: AWSVKRGANTGELF

J: TRBJ2-7
V: TRBV20-1
CDR3: SARLGGRYEQY

J: TRBJ2-1
V: TRBV5-1
CDR3: ASSWSANSYNEQF

J: TRBJ2-7
V: TRBV5-1
CDR3: ASRLEIAQSNGQY

J: TRBJ2-3
V: TRBV7-9
CDR3: ASSLAPASDSSTDTQY